This TCR beta chain emerged from a study of cytomegalovirus exposure and HLA in healthy donors. Study-wide results and limits: Among the sequence variants, a highly shared cluster was likely an artifact of sequencing. Across HLA loci, a later analysis found differing TCR association rates, with DRB1 most and HLA-C fewest.

As to this clone: Its antigen is still unknown.

Deletions cut 3 bases from V and 5 bases from J, with 14 bases between. Per the germline V gene, CDR1 is GTSNPN and CDR2 is SVGIG (reference sequence). The CDR3 extends over 14 amino acids. PCR used 60 Vbeta primers and 13 Jbeta primers. Produced via immunoSEQ multiplex PCR; TCRdb's table is partial and in-frame only. Counted here are 150,000 to 200,000 clones, less than 90% occurring once; the ten biggest clones make up 1.6%. This receptor was identified in a man aged 50 to 59 in good health and CMV-seronegative. The V and J genes are TRBV30 and TRBJ1-3, with a weak D call TRBD1 (5 bases). Specimen: PBMCs. DNA of the CDR3: TGTGCCTGGAGGGGGGGATTCTCGAGAAACACCATATATTTT. It encodes CAWRGGFSRNTIYF.